The clone carrying this T cell receptor beta chain has more than one count but fewer than ten. The sample comes from a study of blood T cell repertoires in COVID-19. Turning to the study itself: Donors in the United States, Italy and Spain gave samples during acute or convalescent COVID-19.

With V trimmed by 6 bases and J by 6 bases, 11 bases remained unmatched. CDR3 length: 15 residues. Germline CDR1 MDHEN, CDR2 SYDVKM. Libraries were prepared by immunoSEQ multiplex PCR; TCRdb keeps only in-frame clonotypes and omits some of them. The top ten clones hold 4.8% of a sample with tens of thousands of clones, approximately 78% of them seen once. This rearrangement joins TRBV28 to TRBJ1-5, with 7 positions matching TRBD1. This receptor was taken from a woman of 80 years or more with active or convalescent COVID-19. The specimen sequenced was peripheral blood. The CDR3 sequence is CASRGQEWTAQPQHF. CDR3 in DNA: TGTGCCAGCAGAGGACAGGAGTGGACGGCTCAGCCCCAGCATTTT.